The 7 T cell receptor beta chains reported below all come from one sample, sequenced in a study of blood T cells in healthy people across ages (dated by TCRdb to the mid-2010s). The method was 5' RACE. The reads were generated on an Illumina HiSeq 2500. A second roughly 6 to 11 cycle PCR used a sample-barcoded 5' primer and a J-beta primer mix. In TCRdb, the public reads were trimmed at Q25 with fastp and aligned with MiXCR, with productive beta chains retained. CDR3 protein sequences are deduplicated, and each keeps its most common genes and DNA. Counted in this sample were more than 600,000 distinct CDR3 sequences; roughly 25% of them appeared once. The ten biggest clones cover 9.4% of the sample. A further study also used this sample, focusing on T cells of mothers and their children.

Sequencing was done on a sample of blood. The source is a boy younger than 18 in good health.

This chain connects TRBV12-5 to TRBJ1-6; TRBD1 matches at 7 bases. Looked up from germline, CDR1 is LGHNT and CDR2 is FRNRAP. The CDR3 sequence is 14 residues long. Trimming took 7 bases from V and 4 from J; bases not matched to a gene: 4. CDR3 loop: CASAMGQYNSPLHF. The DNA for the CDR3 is TGTGCTAGTGCTATGGGACAGTATAATTCACCCCTCCACTTT.

Here the CDR3 DNA reads TGTGCCAGCAGTCCCGACCCCCCTACTGCGGGCTGGGAAGAGACCCAGTACTTC. It specifies CASSPDPPTAGWEETQYF. The gene calls are TRBV6-1 and TRBJ2-5, with D possibly TRBD2 on 5 matching bases. CDR1 is MNHNS, CDR2 SASEGT, per germline. The CDR3 runs 18 residues. The V and J ends lost 5 bases and 3 bases respectively, with 25 bases between them.

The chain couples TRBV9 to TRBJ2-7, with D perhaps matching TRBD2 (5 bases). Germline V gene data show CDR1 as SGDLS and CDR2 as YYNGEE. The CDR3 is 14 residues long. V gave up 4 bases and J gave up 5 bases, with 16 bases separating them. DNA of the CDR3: TGTGCCAGCAGCCCCATGTTCTCGGGGAACGAGCAGTACTTC. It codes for CASSPMFSGNEQYF. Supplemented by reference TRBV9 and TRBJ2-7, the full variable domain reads DSGVTQTPKHLITATGQRVTLRCSPRSGDLSVYWYQQSLDQGLQFLIQYYNGEERAKGNILERFSAQQFPDLHSELNLSSLELGDSALYFCASSPMFSGNEQYFGPGTRLTVT.

The CDR3 is CASSLASGIQETQYF. In nucleotides, the CDR3 is TGTGCCAGCAGCTTAGCTAGCGGGATACAAGAGACCCAGTACTTC. The chain joins TRBV7-2 to TRBJ2-5; 8 nucleotides agree with TRBD2. The CDR3 totals 15 residues. The trim removed 0 bases at V and 2 bases at J, leaving 2 bases unmatched. Per the germline V gene, CDR1 is SGHTA and CDR2 is FQGNSA.

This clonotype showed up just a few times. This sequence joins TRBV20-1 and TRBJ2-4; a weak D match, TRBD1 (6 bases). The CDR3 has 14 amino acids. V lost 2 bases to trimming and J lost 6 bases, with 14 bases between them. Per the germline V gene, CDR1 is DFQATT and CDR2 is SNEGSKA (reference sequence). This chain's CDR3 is CSARSQGFGNIQYF. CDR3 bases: TGCAGTGCTAGATCCCAGGGGTTTGGAAACATTCAGTACTTC.

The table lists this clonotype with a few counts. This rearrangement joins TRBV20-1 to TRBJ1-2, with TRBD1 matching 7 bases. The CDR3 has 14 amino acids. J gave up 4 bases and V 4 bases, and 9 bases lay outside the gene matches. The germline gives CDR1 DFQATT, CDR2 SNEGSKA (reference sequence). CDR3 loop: CSATGTAAIYGYTF. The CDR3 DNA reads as TGCAGTGCTACTGGGACAGCGGCCATCTATGGCTACACCTTC.

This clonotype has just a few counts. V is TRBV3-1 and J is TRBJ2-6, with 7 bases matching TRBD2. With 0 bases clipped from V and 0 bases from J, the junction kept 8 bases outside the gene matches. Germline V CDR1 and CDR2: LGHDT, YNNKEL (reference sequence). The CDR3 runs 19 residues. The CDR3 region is CASSQDLLAVFSGANVLTF. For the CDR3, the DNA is TGTGCCAGCAGCCAAGATCTGCTAGCGGTCTTCTCTGGGGCCAACGTCCTGACTTTC.